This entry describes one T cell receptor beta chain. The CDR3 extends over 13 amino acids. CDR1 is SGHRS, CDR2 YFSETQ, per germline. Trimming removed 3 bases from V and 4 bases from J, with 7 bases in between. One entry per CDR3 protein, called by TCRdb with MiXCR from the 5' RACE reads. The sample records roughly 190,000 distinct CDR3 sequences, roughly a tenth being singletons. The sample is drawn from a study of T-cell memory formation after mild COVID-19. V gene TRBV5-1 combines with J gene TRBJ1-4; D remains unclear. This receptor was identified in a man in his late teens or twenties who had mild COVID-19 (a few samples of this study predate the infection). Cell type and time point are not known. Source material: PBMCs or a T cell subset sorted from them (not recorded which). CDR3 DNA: TGCGCCAGCAGCTGGAGGGATAATGAAAAACTGTTTTTT. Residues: CASSWRDNEKLFF.